This TCR beta chain was identified in a study of human T cells and chemical hapten exposure. General observations from the study: DPC sensitization did not alter TCRs above 1 in 1000 frequency.

CDR1 is SGHTA, CDR2 FQGNSA, per germline. The CDR3 length is 16 residues. The sample holds one count of this clonotype. Its cognate antigen is unknown. The junction departs from the called germline gene at one end, perhaps through a read error. Time point meaning: patch test 1, 2 weeks after DPC sensitization. Treatment defined: therapeutic diphenylcyclopropenone sensitization with weekly scalp DPC. It was unfractionated whole blood from which total RNA was extracted. TCRdb fed the RACE reads into MiXCR, producing one record per CDR3 protein. The table lists more than 65,000 distinct CDR3 sequences, around a third of them singletons.

The source is a man aged 40-55 years with alopecia areata. Some clones in this sample may be carry-over from other donors' samples. The sample here was whole blood, taken in connection with sensitization to the hapten diphenylcyclopropenone (DPC). This chain joins TRBV7-2 and TRBJ2-3, with 9 bases fitting TRBD2. The CDR3: CANSPSRLAVHDTQYF. CDR3 bases: TGTGCCAACAGCCCGTCCCGACTAGCGGTGCACGATACGCAGTATTTT.